The rows below give T cell receptor beta chains drawn from one sample of a study of blood T cell repertoires in COVID-19. Repertoires were generated with immunoSEQ multiplex PCR, while TCRdb's copy carries only in-frame clones and drops some. Of tens of thousands of clones listed, 80% to 85% are singletons. Source material: peripheral blood. The receptor source for this set is a man in his fifties with acute or convalescent COVID-19. The CDR3 runs from the conserved cysteine through the conserved F or W. The order of the fields is V gene, D gene, J gene, CDR3 DNA, CDR3 protein. A D gene is named only where the DNA matches it firmly.

TRBV7-7	.	TRBJ1-2	TGTGCCAGCAGCCCTACCGATCGGGGAGGTTACTATGGCTACACCTTC	CASSPTDRGGYYGYTF
TRBV28	TRBD1	TRBJ2-7	TGTGCCAGCAGTTTCCGGGACAGGGGCCACGAGCAGTACTTC	CASSFRDRGHEQYF
TRBV30	.	TRBJ1-5	TGTGCCTGGGGAGGGGGGGGACCTCAGCCCCAGCATTTT	CAWGGGGPQPQHF
TRBV9	TRBD2	TRBJ2-1	TGTGCCAGCAGCGGGAGGACTAGCGGGAGAACCTGGGTCCATGAGCAGTTCTTC	CASSGRTSGRTWVHEQFF
TRBV19	TRBD2	TRBJ2-5	TGTGCCAGTAGCGGGGGGTCATTCCAGTACTTC	CASSGGSFQYF
TRBV19	.	TRBJ2-1	TGTGCCAGTAGTATCAACGGCTACAATGAGCAGTTCTTC	CASSINGYNEQFF
TRBV18	.	TRBJ2-1	TGTGCCAGCTCACCAAGGGAGCGCTCCTACAATGAGCAGTTCTTC	CASSPRERSYNEQFF
TRBV28	.	TRBJ2-7	TGTGCCAGCAGTTTCCCCGGGATTGCTAACGAGCAGTACTTC	CASSFPGIANEQYF
TRBV28	TRBD1	TRBJ1-1	TGTGCCAGCAGGGATACCGGGACAGGGGAGGAAGCTTTCTTT	CASRDTGTGEEAFF
TRBV11-2	TRBD2	TRBJ2-3	TGTGCCAGCAGCTTAGGGGCCGGGACTAGGGGCACAGATACGCAGTATTTT	CASSLGAGTRGTDTQYF
TRBV11-2	TRBD2	TRBJ2-1	TGTGCCAGCAGGGGTCTAGCGGGGGGAAGAAATGAGCAGTTCTTC	CASRGLAGGRNEQFF
TRBV29-1	.	TRBJ2-7	TGCAGCGTGAAGACTAGTTCCTACGAGCAGTACTTC	CSVKTSSYEQYF
TRBV6-5	TRBD1	TRBJ1-3	TGTGCCAGCAGGAGAGGACAGGCCTCTGGAAACACCATATATTTT	CASRRGQASGNTIYF
TRBV7-3	.	TRBJ2-1	TGTGCCAGCAGCTTAAGACCCGCGGGCGGGGAGCAGTTCTTC	CASSLRPAGGEQFF
TRBV5-1	TRBD2	TRBJ2-1	TGCGCCAGCAGCCTCGGACTAGCGGGAGACGCCTACAATGAGCAGTTCTTC	CASSLGLAGDAYNEQFF
TRBV5-1	TRBD2	TRBJ2-3	TGCGCCAGCAGCCGCCGGACTAGGTCTAGCACAGATACGCAGTATTTT	CASSRRTRSSTDTQYF
TRBV5-1	TRBD2	TRBJ2-3	TGCGCCAGCAGCTTGTTCTCTAGCGGTTCCACAGATACGCAGTATTTT	CASSLFSSGSTDTQYF
TRBV6-1	.	TRBJ2-7	TGTGCCAGCAGTGAGGACTCCTCTTTCGGTTACGAGCAGTACTTC	CASSEDSSFGYEQYF
TRBV7-3	TRBD1	TRBJ1-1	TGTGCCAGCAGCGGACAGGGGGACACTGAAGCTTTCTTT	CASSGQGDTEAFF
TRBV2	.	TRBJ1-5	TGTGCCAGCAGTGAAGCGGCCGTCTCTTATCAGCCCCAGCATTTT	CASSEAAVSYQPQHF
TRBV7-9	.	TRBJ2-5	TGTGCCAGCAGCTTAGCGTACAGAATCCTTAACCAAGAGACCCAGTACTTC	CASSLAYRILNQETQYF
TRBV11-2	.	TRBJ1-5	TGTGCCAGCAGCTTAGGAGGGCACAACAATCAGCCCCAGCATTTT	CASSLGGHNNQPQHF
TRBV11-2	TRBD1	TRBJ2-2	TGTGCCAGCAGCTTACAGGGGGTCACCGGGGAGCTGTTTTTT	CASSLQGVTGELFF